This T cell receptor beta chain is from a study of T cell responses to AZD1222 COVID-19 vaccine. General study findings and limits: Reportedly, nearly half the spike-specific TCRs target unmutated variant regions.

Notes on this clone: What it binds is unknown.

Trimming took off 8 bases at V and 0 bases at J, with 8 bases between the two ends. The CDR3 covers 13 residues. Looked up from germline, CDR1 is MNHEY and CDR2 is SVGAGI. TCRdb's copy holds only in-frame clones and misses some; the assay was immunoSEQ multiplex PCR. The table shows around 150,000 clones, with about 93% occurring only once. The V gene is TRBV6-5, the J gene TRBJ1-3, with D unclear. The TCR comes from an adult in good health. The sequencing used peripheral blood, collected on day 0 of AZD1222 vaccination. In DNA, the CDR3 is TGTGCCAGCCGACGGAACTCTGGAAACACCATATATTTT. It translates to CASRRNSGNTIYF.